This is a list of T cell receptor beta chains from one sample in a study of T cells in Graves' hyperthyroidism and ophthalmopathy. Using its own MiXCR run on the multiplex PCR reads, TCRdb lists one record per CDR3 protein. The data contain 550,000 to 800,000 distinct CDR3 sequences, 15% to 20% of them singletons. The specimen sequenced was blood. Every receptor here comes from a man aged 50 to 59 with Graves' hyperthyroidism. The CDR3 runs from the conserved cysteine through the conserved F or W. The order of the fields is V gene, clone size, J gene, CDR3 protein. Expanded clones get a size class; other rows say once, few or many, or leave the size out.

v_gene: TRBV7-7; abundance: few; j_gene: TRBJ2-2; CDR3aa: CASSLVPPPNTGELFF
v_gene: TRBV6-1; abundance: NA; j_gene: TRBJ2-3; CDR3aa: CASSHGRTDTQYF
v_gene: TRBV7-9; abundance: many; j_gene: TRBJ2-1; CDR3aa: CATRSGTGINEQFF
v_gene: TRBV30; abundance: many; j_gene: TRBJ2-7; CDR3aa: CAWRLSTSGTYEQYF
v_gene: TRBV2; abundance: NA; j_gene: TRBJ1-2; CDR3aa: CASSARGDYGYTF
v_gene: TRBV7-9; abundance: many; j_gene: TRBJ2-7; CDR3aa: CASSLRGDDEQYF
v_gene: TRBV6-5; abundance: few; j_gene: TRBJ1-2; CDR3aa: CASSYSSAGGHYGYTF
v_gene: TRBV5-6; abundance: NA; j_gene: TRBJ2-7; CDR3aa: CASSSSGLAGGYEQYF
v_gene: TRBV7-8; abundance: few; j_gene: TRBJ1-5; CDR3aa: CASSSRGGRIANQPQHF
v_gene: TRBV30; abundance: NA; j_gene: TRBJ2-7; CDR3aa: CAWATMMGPEQYF
v_gene: TRBV20-1; abundance: many; j_gene: TRBJ2-7; CDR3aa: CSAKRRYEQYF
v_gene: TRBV13; abundance: NA; j_gene: TRBJ2-7; CDR3aa: CASSPPGQQYEQYF
v_gene: TRBV10-3; abundance: many; j_gene: TRBJ2-7; CDR3aa: CAISESNTYEQYF
v_gene: TRBV9; abundance: many; j_gene: TRBJ1-5; CDR3aa: CASSVSPGQPQHF
v_gene: TRBV7-2; abundance: many; j_gene: TRBJ2-7; CDR3aa: CASSSRLPGYEQYF
v_gene: TRBV25-1; abundance: few; j_gene: TRBJ2-7; CDR3aa: CASSDQDYEQYF
v_gene: TRBV19; abundance: many; j_gene: TRBJ2-1; CDR3aa: CASKRGRGNEQFF
v_gene: TRBV29-1; abundance: few; j_gene: TRBJ2-3; CDR3aa: CSVAEGIWTDTQYF
v_gene: TRBV28; abundance: NA; j_gene: TRBJ1-5; CDR3aa: CASRVTGTNQPQHF
v_gene: TRBV18; abundance: few; j_gene: TRBJ2-1; CDR3aa: CASSPRQGQHNEQFF
v_gene: TRBV20-1; abundance: NA; j_gene: TRBJ2-1; CDR3aa: CSARDRPVSYNEQFF
v_gene: TRBV29-1; abundance: many; j_gene: TRBJ2-1; CDR3aa: CSVDLAGIYNEQFF
v_gene: TRBV11-2; abundance: many; j_gene: TRBJ2-7; CDR3aa: CASSLELPAGSGEQYF
v_gene: TRBV7-9; abundance: NA; j_gene: TRBJ2-1; CDR3aa: CASSPDRGKNNEQFF
v_gene: TRBV5-1; abundance: many; j_gene: TRBJ2-5; CDR3aa: CASSLAPTGDSETQYF
v_gene: TRBV6-1; abundance: few; j_gene: TRBJ1-1; CDR3aa: CASSSPAGMNTEAFF
v_gene: TRBV18; abundance: NA; j_gene: TRBJ2-7; CDR3aa: CASSPPTGGYPSYEQYF
v_gene: TRBV7-3; abundance: many; j_gene: TRBJ2-4; CDR3aa: CASSLTPFVGTGDENIQYF
v_gene: TRBV19; abundance: many; j_gene: TRBJ2-5; CDR3aa: CASSMILASQETQYF
v_gene: TRBV15; abundance: NA; j_gene: TRBJ2-1; CDR3aa: CATSEGGRYNEQFF
v_gene: TRBV28; abundance: few; j_gene: TRBJ2-7; CDR3aa: CATPPEGSGSFGEQYF
v_gene: TRBV7-3; abundance: many; j_gene: TRBJ2-3; CDR3aa: CASSLLSADTQYF
v_gene: TRBV7-2; abundance: NA; j_gene: TRBJ2-3; CDR3aa: CASSGLAATQDTQYF
v_gene: TRBV28; abundance: many; j_gene: TRBJ2-5; CDR3aa: CASSLWAGSGETQYF
v_gene: TRBV24-1; abundance: many; j_gene: TRBJ2-1; CDR3aa: CATSDLPGTSGSSYNEQFF
v_gene: TRBV6-5; abundance: NA; j_gene: TRBJ2-7; CDR3aa: CASSYGAGENEQYF
v_gene: TRBV12-3/TRBV12-4; abundance: many; j_gene: TRBJ1-1; CDR3aa: CASSLRDSTEAFF
v_gene: TRBV27; abundance: NA; j_gene: TRBJ2-7; CDR3aa: CASSRYCEQYF
v_gene: TRBV18; abundance: many; j_gene: TRBJ1-1; CDR3aa: CASSPGQATLNTEAFF
v_gene: TRBV19; abundance: few; j_gene: TRBJ2-1; CDR3aa: CASTELGTLPSEQFF
v_gene: TRBV28; abundance: many; j_gene: TRBJ1-6; CDR3aa: CASSQGNNSPLHF
v_gene: TRBV11-2; abundance: many; j_gene: TRBJ1-1; CDR3aa: CASSLDLGSLAEAFF
v_gene: TRBV3-1; abundance: many; j_gene: TRBJ2-7; CDR3aa: CASSQGYYEQYF
v_gene: TRBV12-3/TRBV12-4; abundance: many; j_gene: TRBJ2-2; CDR3aa: CASSFQGFTGELFF
v_gene: TRBV19; abundance: few; j_gene: TRBJ2-7; CDR3aa: CASSIRHTSYEQYF
v_gene: TRBV11-3; abundance: NA; j_gene: TRBJ2-1; CDR3aa: CASSSPTSGPEQFF
v_gene: TRBV7-9; abundance: many; j_gene: TRBJ2-7; CDR3aa: CASSPSGGSPFYEQYF